The entry below describes one TCR beta chain. Its antigen remains unknown. This entry belongs to a study of shared clonotypes between healthy human individuals. Turning to the study itself: The cohort comprised a couple of women and a few men. Their ages spanned 18 to 49 years.

The authors ran the assay at deep level. Method: immunoSEQ multiplex PCR; TCRdb's copy keeps in-frame clones and lacks some. The sample contains 600,000 to 800,000 clones, around 77% of which appear only once. Looked up from germline, CDR1 is MDHEN and CDR2 is SYDVKM. V lost 3 bases, J lost 1 base, and 9 bases lay in between. This CDR3 has 14 residues. Study results and caveats: Larger estimated richness was generally recorded for naive subsets relative to memory subsets. A reduction in generation probabilities was seen for non-shared clonotypes relative to those shared by all four donors.

The sequencing input was memory CD4+ T cells sorted from blood. Documented subset: CD45RA-negative fraction. The chain combines TRBV28 with TRBJ2-5; tentatively, D is TRBD1 (6 bases). This TCR was recovered from a woman in her thirties in good health. CDR3 protein: CASSFGQIQETQYF. In DNA, the CDR3 is TGTGCCAGCAGTTTTGGACAGATCCAAGAGACCCAGTACTTC.